This T cell receptor beta chain was found in a study of graft-versus-host responses after intestinal transplantation. Study outcomes and limitations: Investigators detected GvH clones in recipient marrow, with some emerging earlier in ileum or blood. Clonal ratios of graft-versus-host to host-versus-graft in allografts were high for patients exhibiting graft-donor T cell macrochimerism.

Clones were read by immunoSEQ multiplex PCR, and TCRdb kept only the in-frame ones, dropping some. The sample yields approximately 90,000 clones, about 90% seen once. Worth noting for this clone: Its antigen remains unknown.

V lost 4 bases, J lost 4 bases, and 19 bases lay in between. The CDR3 spans 16 residues. CDR1 MGHRA and CDR2 YSYEKL come from the germline V gene. The TCR originated in a human donor who received an intestinal transplant. The sample was unstimulated CD8+ T cells sorted from spleen or lymph node cells, taken before intestinal transplant. The chain is built from TRBV4-1 and TRBJ1-2, with D perhaps matching TRBD1 (5 bases). In DNA form, the CDR3 reads TGCGCCAGCAGCCCCCGGGGCCTGAGACGGGGCTATGGCTACACCTTC. It specifies CASSPRGLRRGYGYTF.